The sequence of this T cell receptor (beta chain) was determined in a study of blood T cell repertoires in COVID-19. Original data processing: Estimation of nucleated cell counts was performed using reference gene primer amplification. The method was immunoSEQ multiplex PCR; TCRdb's version includes in-frame clones alone and lacks a portion of them. The V and J calls and the clone size are those of that table, but D and trimming were determined from the DNA. The sample shows around 370,000 clones, 88% of them seen only once. Participants were placed into cohorts based on the clinical history they reported. The study counted Cohort 3 donors as recovered given two negative PCRs, clearance, or symptom resolution. The CDR3 contains 16 residues. V lost 6 bases, J lost 0 bases, and 15 bases lay in between. Germline V gives CDR1 SNHLY, CDR2 FYNNEI.

The source is a woman aged 18 to 35 who had recovered from COVID-19. The rearrangement links TRBV2 to TRBJ2-1; D is possibly TRBD2 (6 bases). Source material: PBMCs or T cells enriched from blood (not recorded which). The CDR3, as DNA: TGTGCCAGCAGCCTCCTTACGGGGGTCTCCTACAATGAGCAGTTCTTC. Translated: CASSLLTGVSYNEQFF.